This TCR beta chain derives from a study of cytomegalovirus exposure and HLA in healthy donors. This table comes from immunoSEQ multiplex PCR, and its TCRdb copy is limited to in-frame clones, with some not included. Here the sample spans 120,000 to 150,000 clones, roughly nine tenths being singletons. The donors were in the roughly 130-subject validation cohort, distinct from the approximately 730-subject first cohort. Germline V gene sequence: CDR1 SGHRS, CDR2 YFSETQ. This CDR3 has 15 residues. Deletions cut 4 bases from V and 0 bases from J, with 10 bases between. V gene TRBV5-1 combines with J gene TRBJ1-4; D is undetermined. Sequencing input: PBMCs. This clonotype was sampled from a woman between 18 and 29 years old in good health and CMV-seropositive. The CDR3 nucleotides read TGCGCCAGCAGCCCAACACCTGCAACTAATGAAAAACTGTTTTTT. The encoded protein is CASSPTPATNEKLFF. Full variable domain (remainder filled in from reference TRBV5-1 and TRBJ1-4): KAGVTQTPRYLIKTRGQQVTLSCSPISGHRSVSWYQQTPGQGLQFLFEYFSETQRNKGNFPGRFSGRQFSNSRSEMNVSTLELGDSALYLCASSPTPATNEKLFFGSGTQLSVL.